Reported below is one T cell receptor beta chain. As yet, its antigen is unknown. The authors extracted RNA and reverse transcribed it into cDNA as the sequencing template. The repertoire was sequenced with immunoSEQ multiplex PCR; TCRdb's copy has only in-frame clones and lacks some. The sample has more than 95,000 clones; less than 70% are singletons. V lost 5 bases, J lost 4 bases, and 8 bases lay in between. Germline CDR1 and CDR2: SEHNR and FQNEAQ (reference sequence). The CDR3 is made up of 12 amino acids. Isolation of CD4+ and CD8+ T cells from PBMCs was achieved by sorting. The sample comes from a study of CD8+ T cells in alopecia areata. General study results and limits: Clonality in lesional scalp, especially alopecia totalis/universalis, exceeded that of normal scalp.

The sequence was obtained from a human donor in good health. The genes are TRBV7-9 and TRBJ2-5, with D maybe TRBD1 (5 bases). The sample comprised CD4+ T cells sorted from blood. The CDR3 region is CASSQTGETQYF. Written as DNA, the CDR3 is TGTGCCAGCAGCCAAACAGGAGAGACCCAGTACTTC.